The source of this T cell receptor (beta chain) is a study of beta chain features in type 1 diabetes. CD45RO/CCR7/CD25/CD127/CD95/CD27 sorting isolated CD4+ naive, central memory, regulatory and stem cell-like memory cells. The authors obtained over 98% purity in all sorted populations. Overall study findings and caveats: The study notes PCR might favor shorter templates equally in patients and controls. In every one of the four CD4+ subsets, TCRB CDR3s were moderately but significantly shorter in Type 1 diabetes patients.

The study reverse transcribed the entire isolated RNA, so it sequenced expressed TCRB transcripts. Data came from immunoSEQ multiplex PCR; TCRdb stores just in-frame clones and leaves some out. Of under 350,000 clones listed, around 24% are singletons. CDR1 is MDHEN and CDR2 is SYDVKM in the germline V gene. The CDR3 has 15 amino acids. The V gene end was trimmed by 3 bases and the J gene end by 8 bases; junction bases not matched to a gene: 8. Turning to this clone: Its antigen is not known.

This receptor was identified in a woman younger than 45 with type 1 diabetes. The chain links TRBV28 to TRBJ2-1, with TRBD2 matching over 9 bases. Sequencing was carried out using naive CD4+ T cells from blood. CDR3 DNA: TGTGCCAGCAGTTTTAACAGCGGGAGGATGGATGAGCAGTTCTTC. Protein product: CASSFNSGRMDEQFF. Using reference TRBV28 and TRBJ2-1 for the parts outside the CDR3, the full variable domain is DVKVTQSSRYLVKRTGEKVFLECVQDMDHENMFWYRQDPGLGLRLIYFSYDVKMKEKGDIPEGYSVSREKKERFSLILESASTNQTSMYLCASSFNSGRMDEQFFGPGTRLTVL.